The subject of this entry is one T cell receptor (beta chain). Its antigen is undetermined. Baseline, cycle 4 day 1, and cycle 7 day 1 were the blood sampling points. The data are from a study of OX40 agonist ivuxolimab in advanced cancers. Study at large: Averaging 60 years in age, with a range of roughly 20 to 80, the cohort was approximately 83% male. Two patients with cutaneous melanoma and one with hepatocellular carcinoma, three in total, showed partial responses. Regarding the study as a whole: Expanded peripheral T-cell antigen specificity went undetermined.

The junction had 7 bases not matched to a gene; V was cut back by 2 bases and J by 7 bases. There are 15 residues in the CDR3. Germline CDR1 reads GTSNPN; CDR2 reads SVGIG (reference sequence). Sequencing used immunoSEQ multiplex PCR; TCRdb keeps in-frame clones, though not all of them. There are 65,000 to 85,000 clones in the sample; more than 80% occur only once, and 2.4% lies in the top ten. Source: CD4+ or CD8+ T cells sorted from blood, taken in a trial of the OX40 agonist ivuxolimab. This receptor was obtained from an adult with an advanced solid tumor such as melanoma, head and neck, liver or kidney cancer. This chain uses TRBV30 with TRBJ1-5; 11 positions match TRBD1. The CDR3 nucleotides read TGTGCCTGGAGTCGAGGGACAGGGGGAGGGCAGCCCCAGCATTTT. Protein product: CAWSRGTGGGQPQHF.